The T cell receptor (beta chain) described here comes from a study of OX40 agonist ivuxolimab in advanced cancers. Overall study context: The mean age was approximately 60 years, ranging from 23 to 79, with 65% to 85% of participants male.

The CDR3 spans 17 residues. CDR1 and CDR2 (germline): SGHAT, FQNNGV. Trimming cost V 1 base and J 1 base, with 14 bases left between them. Note on this clone: Its antigen is as yet unknown.

Whole-study results and caveats: Averaging showed that CD8+ T cells had more expanded clones than CD4+ did. Partly responding patients at 0.1-3.0 mg/kg showed some of the smallest clonal expansion. Clonal expansion from baseline to week 6 occurred in both CD4+ and CD8+ T cells.

TCRdb keeps only in-frame clones here, not all; method: immunoSEQ multiplex PCR. The sample records some 97,000 clones, 90% being singletons. The input for sequencing was CD4+ or CD8+ T cells sorted from blood, taken in a trial of the OX40 agonist ivuxolimab. This chain links TRBV11-2 with TRBJ1-3; D is perhaps TRBD1 (6 bases). This clonotype was obtained from an adult with an advanced solid tumor such as melanoma, head and neck, liver or kidney cancer. CDR3 loop: CASSLAFRGSSGNTIYF. The DNA for the CDR3 is TGTGCCAGCAGCTTAGCATTCAGGGGCTCGTCTGGAAACACCATATATTTT.